This T cell receptor beta chain was sequenced in a study of cytomegalovirus exposure and HLA in healthy donors (dated by TCRdb to 2016 to 2017). Describing the broader study: An earlier analysis of some 600 of the donors reported approximately 280 Gb of sequence data and roughly 120 million unique TCR beta sequences obtained from approximately 180 million T cells. Both class I and class II loci were covered by HLA typing, at four-digit resolution. A later genetic analysis used genome-wide SNP genotypes for about 65% of the roughly 700 donors, treating that subset as a discovery cohort. The study aimed to test whether signatures of past pathogen exposure could be identified by cataloging public T cell receptors. Of the roughly 400 genotyped donors, over 65% fell in the genetic ancestry cluster associated with self-reported Caucasian donors. Because of strong linkage in the cohort, roughly 5 DR-DQ haplotypes were treated as single units for association and clustering. Along with the roughly 610-subject first cohort, a separate validation cohort of around 120 different subjects was used. Using immunosequencing, the study profiled T cell repertoires from approximately 700 subjects and related those repertoires to cytomegalovirus serostatus. The later analysis used no new phenotypic data to find candidate immune exposures, relying instead on TCR beta sequences and their occurrence across donors. Every repertoire in the discovery cohort had been generated on one and the same sequencing platform. Among around 400 genotyped donors of the cohort, an average of around 240,000 unique TCR beta nucleotide sequences were sequenced per donor, 15% to 20% of them non-productive. In an earlier analysis of roughly 600 of the donors, high-throughput TCR beta sequencing was used to judge whether each TCR beta V gene segment behaved as functional or pseudogenic. A later analysis re-analyzed previously published TCR beta repertoires from about 600 donors and added high-resolution HLA genotyping to study TCR occurrence patterns. An early release covering roughly 640 HLA-typed donors comprised about 320 gigabases of sequencing data and around 85 million unique TCR sequences. Donor age, sex, ethnicity and CMV serostatus were collected together with the repertoire data. Typing coverage varied by locus: roughly 629-640 donors for A, B, C, DRB1 and DQB1; 522 for DQA1; about 600 for DPA1; under 490 for DPB1. High-throughput TCR immunosequencing, statistical association of individual TCRs with disease status, and machine learning were combined to predict cytomegalovirus infection status.

From V the trimming removes 6 bases and from J it removes 1 base, while the gene matches leave 7 bases of the junction unaccounted for. The CDR3 holds 15 amino acids from the cysteine to the phenylalanine. CDR3 DNA is the only sequence kept; it has 45 bases, read in frame from the first base. Per the germline V gene, MNHEY is the CDR1 and SVGAGI is the CDR2. This clone was picked up a small number of times. Its antigen specificity is not known. The sample holds no much larger clone one base away, and base qualities are not on file. Overall study results and their limits: A later genetic analysis associated a missense DCLRE1C variant with V-gene and J-gene trimming of TCR beta chains, and an independent cohort replicated the association. In both the original and validation cohorts, the classifier was reported to diagnose cytomegalovirus status with high specificity and sensitivity. A cluster of highly shared sequence variants was judged likely to represent a technical artifact of the sequencing pipeline. When HLA alleles, especially DR and DQ, strongly co-occurred, attributing TCR associations to individual alleles was difficult. It was suggested by the authors that the approach could potentially be generalized to other disease states and immunological phenotypes. An earlier analysis of approximately 600 of the donors showed that most TCR beta V segments appeared in productive rearrangements either about 87% or about 30% of the time, which broadly matched IMGT annotations. At a false discovery rate of 0.05, a later analysis linked 15,000 to 20,000 TCR beta sequences to specific HLA alleles. Linkage disequilibrium might explain the correlated functional status among segregating V segments, but an unknown experimental factor could not be ruled out. A further reported finding was that TCR beta sequences accurately predicted the HLA-A and HLA-B alleles for most subjects in the first cohort. This cohort had only TCR beta chains sequenced, and the lack of alpha or paired-chain data limited which features could be detected. A later analysis found that most CMV-associated TCR beta chains appeared HLA-restricted, with HLA associations seemingly driven largely by CMV exposure. The earlier analysis of almost 600 of the donors excluded approximately 15 rarely observed V segments, including chromosome 9 orphons, because counts were too low. Compared with equally common non-associated chains, HLA-associated TCR beta chains in a later analysis were more clonally expanded and had lower generation probabilities. Because HLA typing was missing for some donors at each locus, association tests included only the typed subset. In a later analysis, the rate of TCR association differed among HLA loci, with DRB1 alleles having the most associated TCRs and HLA-C alleles having the fewest. For the cohort, immune exposure information was limited to CMV serostatus. Across donors, most TCR sequences were observed very rarely, whereas some public TCRs were present in many individuals. Some IMGT-functional V segments, including TRBV6-2 and TRBV6-3, could not be distinguished by the 87-base-pair reads and were therefore excluded. A total of 150 to 200 TCR beta chains were listed by the study as associated with cytomegalovirus. In vitro tests confirmed that a few of the cytomegalovirus-associated TCR beta chains recognize cytomegalovirus antigens. A later genetic analysis reported fewer N-insertions in productive TCRs among donors in an Asian-associated ancestry cluster than the roughly 720-donor mean. In a later analysis, several top co-occurrence clusters were reported to appear linked to parvovirus B19, influenza, CMV and Epstein-Barr virus. The presence/absence analyses assumed that sequencing depth was roughly uniform across donors, and that assumption may not be true.

The cohort comprised fewer than 750 healthy bone marrow donors. At the time of sampling, all cohort members were nominally healthy, though unrecorded immune exposures were likely present. The donor tested CMV seronegative, placing the donor among the 300 to 400 seronegative members of the cohort. A peripheral blood sample was provided by each donor, and peripheral blood mononuclear cells were used for TCR beta sequencing. Genomic DNA was extracted from the blood cell samples with the Qiagen DNeasy Blood Extraction Kit. Library prep was done by the immunoSEQ multiplex PCR assay. For the multiplex PCR, a mixture combining 60 forward primers for TCR Vbeta segments and 13 reverse primers for TCR Jbeta segments was used. A multiplex PCR assay on genomic DNA amplified the CDR3 region of rearranged TCR beta genes. On the Illumina HiSeq System, the amplified TCR beta libraries were sequenced as 87-base-pair reads. The study's processing was this. A later analysis tallied 75 million to 95 million unique TCR beta chains across the 600 to 700 repertoires, and some 10 million of those chains were shared by two or more donors. Raw reads were error-corrected and collapsed into unique sequences with a nearest-neighbor algorithm that merged closely related sequences to remove PCR and sequencing errors. V, D and J gene segments were assigned by aligning CDR3 sequences to IMGT reference sequences. For a sequence to be retained, at least a six-nucleotide match to both a V gene segment and a J gene segment was required. Rearrangements were called productive when the CDR3 lacked stop codons and stayed in frame with V and J; all others were non-productive. CDR3 was defined according to IMGT convention as the region running from the second conserved V-encoded cysteine to the conserved J-encoded phenylalanine. The earlier analysis of some 600 of the donors excluded sequences that lacked an unambiguous match to a single V gene segment. In an earlier analysis of a few hundred of the donors, V segments were called functional above 56.7% productive rearrangements and were called segregating when the between-donor standard deviation exceeded 5%. A statistical classification framework was developed to diagnose cytomegalovirus status using the catalog of TCR beta chain sequences. In a later analysis, TCR nucleotide sequences were compared against IMGT/GENE-DB human TR gene sequences so that V and J genes could be assigned. A later analysis assigned CDR3 sequences and most-parsimonious VDJ recombination scenarios with the TCRdist pipeline. In a later analysis, every TCR beta chain was defined by the combination of its CDR3 amino acid sequence and its V-gene family, and reads without a unique V-gene family were dropped. To address suspected cross-contamination and a sequencing artifact, a later analysis removed 592 highly shared, low-generation-probability nucleotide sequences. In a later analysis, a clonal expansion index for each public chain was calculated from normalized within-repertoire ranks of inferred template counts. In a later analysis, generation probabilities were computed with a VDJ recombination model fitted to out-of-frame rearrangements, and the resulting probabilities were checked against IGoR. A later analysis scored TCR-TCR, TCR-HLA and TCR-CMV co-occurrence with hypergeometric tests, applying a repertoire-size bias correction to TCR pairs. A later analysis estimated false discovery rates by permuting HLA or CMV assignments 20 times. In a later analysis, co-occurring TCRs were grouped using DBSCAN, with TCRdist sequence similarity added in when clustering inside HLA-allele-positive subsets. Co-occurrence clustering excluded repertoires with fewer than 30,000 or more than 120,000 public chains, plus five with anomalous nucleotide sharing. This is the immuneACCESS table as TCRdb keeps it, with only in-frame sequences that have V and J called. A part of the clones is gone; compared with another copy, unresolved V genes explain less than half, and the rest is unexplained. Clone size and the V and J calls come from that table; the DNA yielded D and trimming. The sample table holds roughly 150,000 clones, of which approximately 9% were seen once. Together, the top ten hold roughly 1.9% of the sample.

The sequence was obtained from a male donor in good health and CMV-seronegative. Sequenced material: PBMCs. Recombination joined TRBV6-5 with TRBJ1-1; the central 8 bases match TRBD1. In nucleotides, the sequence is TGTGCCAGCAGGAGGGACGGGACAGGGAACACTGAAGCTTTCTTT. Protein translation: CASRRDGTGNTEAFF.